These T cell receptor beta chains were read from a single sample in a study of PD-1 blockade in classical Hodgkin lymphoma. The repertoire was sequenced with immunoSEQ multiplex PCR; TCRdb's copy has only in-frame clones and lacks some. The profile shows around 50,000 clones, roughly 80% of them singletons. Sequencing was performed on peripheral blood mononuclear cells (PBMCs), taken before the fourth cycle of nivolumab. Receptor source: a human donor with classical Hodgkin lymphoma. Each CDR3 is given with its conserved first and last residue. D genes are given only for firm matches. Rows give clone size only sometimes, using once, few, many, or a class for an expanded clone.

J | size | V | D | CDR3 | DNA
TRBJ1-5 | few | TRBV27 | - | CASSSRVLQPQHF | TGTGCCAGCAGTTCCAGGGTCCTTCAGCCCCAGCATTTT
TRBJ2-2 | many | TRBV19 | - | CASSTLLNTGELFF | TGTGCCAGTAGTACCCTCCTTAACACCGGGGAGCTGTTTTTT
TRBJ2-3 | - | TRBV19 | - | CASKPKGGPSTDTQYF | TGTGCCAGTAAACCTAAGGGCGGGCCTAGCACAGATACGCAGTATTTT
TRBJ2-3 | medium-sized | TRBV27 | - | CASSSRGDKERPDTQYF | TGTGCCAGCTCGTCGAGGGGGGACAAAGAACGCCCAGATACGCAGTATTTT
TRBJ2-3 | once | TRBV21-1 | - | CASSKAGQGSTNPSTDTQYF | TGTGCCAGCAGCAAAGCTGGACAGGGTTCGACCAACCCCTCCACAGATACGCAGTATTTT
TRBJ2-7 | - | TRBV2 | - | CASSGRDDSYEQYF | TGTGCCAGCAGTGGCCGGGACGACTCCTACGAGCAGTACTTC
TRBJ1-5 | - | TRBV6-6 | - | CASTLTMSNQPQHF | TGTGCCAGCACCCTTACCATGAGCAATCAGCCCCAGCATTTT
TRBJ2-1 | - | TRBV5-1 | TRBD1 | CASSSGQGDVWSSYNEQFF | TGCGCCAGCAGCTCGGGACAGGGAGACGTCTGGAGCTCCTACAATGAGCAGTTCTTC
TRBJ1-2 | - | TRBV10-2 | - | CASSLDRIYGYTF | TGCGCCAGCAGCCTCGACAGGATCTATGGCTACACCTTC
TRBJ2-3 | few | TRBV9 | - | CASSVGGWVGLTDTQYF | TGTGCCAGCAGCGTAGGAGGTTGGGTGGGTCTTACAGATACGCAGTATTTT
TRBJ2-1 | once | TRBV20-1 | TRBD1 | CSANRGNEQFF | TGCAGTGCCAACAGGGGCAATGAGCAGTTCTTC
TRBJ2-1 | - | TRBV6-5 | - | CASGRSYRENEQFF | TGTGCCAGCGGACGCAGTTACAGGGAGAATGAGCAGTTCTTC
TRBJ2-1 | few | TRBV5-6 | - | CASSLGFSSYNEQFF | TGTGCCAGCAGCTTAGGTTTTAGCTCCTACAATGAGCAGTTCTTC
TRBJ2-5 | - | TRBV4-1 | TRBD2 | CASSQGPGRGQETQYF | TGCGCCAGCAGCCAAGGGCCCGGGAGGGGCCAAGAGACCCAGTACTTC
TRBJ1-6 | few | TRBV9 | - | CASSVDLSSPLHF | TGTGCCAGCAGCGTAGATTTGTCCTCACCCCTCCACTTT
TRBJ2-3 | - | TRBV7-6 | - | CASSPPRGGPGTDTQYF | TGTGCCAGCAGCCCTCCCCGCGGAGGGCCAGGCACAGATACGCAGTATTTT
TRBJ2-5 | once | TRBV7-8 | TRBD1 | CASSPWGQGAETQYF | TGTGCCAGCAGCCCGTGGGGACAGGGGGCAGAGACCCAGTACTTC
TRBJ2-1 | - | TRBV19 | - | CASSLSANNEQFF | TGTGCCAGTAGTCTGAGCGCGAACAATGAGCAGTTCTTC
TRBJ1-1 | - | TRBV7-9 | - | CASSWGENTEAFF | TGTGCCAGCAGCTGGGGGGAGAACACTGAAGCTTTCTTT
TRBJ1-4 | - | TRBV18 | TRBD1 | CASSPIPGTATNEKLFF | TGTGCCAGCTCACCGATTCCCGGGACAGCAACTAATGAAAAACTGTTTTTT
TRBJ2-3 | - | TRBV5-4 | TRBD1 | CASSLGDRGTDTQYF | TGTGCCAGCAGCTTGGGGGACAGGGGAACAGATACGCAGTATTTT
TRBJ2-7 | many | TRBV2 | - | CASSVAGSYEQYF | TGTGCCAGCAGTGTGGCGGGATCCTACGAGCAGTACTTC
TRBJ2-1 | - | TRBV9 | - | CASSVAASVGPRNEQFF | TGTGCCAGCAGCGTAGCCGCGTCGGTTGGCCCGCGCAATGAGCAGTTCTTC
TRBJ1-2 | few | TRBV4-3 | TRBD1 | CASSLHRGQGYGYTF | TGCGCCAGCAGCTTACACAGGGGGCAGGGGTATGGCTACACCTTC
TRBJ2-7 | - | TRBV10-3 | TRBD1 | CATWGTGTYEQYF | TGTGCCACCTGGGGGACAGGGACATACGAGCAGTACTTC
TRBJ2-5 | - | TRBV14 | TRBD1 | CASSRSETGGRKTQYF | TGTGCCAGCAGCCGTTCAGAGACAGGGGGTCGGAAGACCCAGTACTTC
TRBJ2-1 | - | TRBV11-2 | - | CASSLEVSRAALDNEQFF | TGTGCCAGCAGCTTAGAGGTCTCCAGGGCAGCGCTCGACAATGAGCAGTTCTTC
TRBJ2-7 | - | TRBV19 | - | CASSISTYYEQYF | TGTGCCAGTAGTATTTCCACATATTACGAGCAGTACTTC
TRBJ2-7 | - | TRBV29-1 | - | CSAAQGNEQYF | TGCAGCGCCGCCCAGGGAAACGAGCAGTACTTC
TRBJ1-1 | - | TRBV11-3 | - | CASSTPLENTEAFF | TGTGCCAGCAGCACCCCTCTTGAGAACACTGAAGCTTTCTTT
TRBJ1-2 | - | TRBV6-4 | - | CASRSDPPSGGYTF | TGTGCCAGCAGGTCGGACCCGCCGTCTGGGGGCTACACCTTC
TRBJ2-1 | few | TRBV18 | TRBD1 | CASSPATGVGEQFF | TGTGCCAGCTCACCAGCGACAGGGGTAGGAGAGCAGTTCTTC
TRBJ2-7 | once | TRBV29-1 | - | CSGGDRLYEQYF | TGCAGCGGGGGGGACCGCCTCTACGAGCAGTACTTC
TRBJ2-5 | - | TRBV29-1 | - | CSVTDRIETQYF | TGCAGCGTTACTGACAGGATAGAGACCCAGTACTTC
TRBJ2-1 | few | TRBV7-3 | TRBD2 | CASSLGLAGFNEQFF | TGTGCCAGCAGTCTCGGACTAGCGGGATTTAATGAGCAGTTCTTC
TRBJ2-1 | - | TRBV11-2 | TRBD2 | CASSLVAGLANEQFF | TGTGCCAGCAGCTTAGTGGCCGGACTAGCCAATGAGCAGTTCTTC
TRBJ2-2 | - | TRBV5-1 | TRBD2 | CASSATSVMNTGELFF | TGCGCCAGCAGCGCTACTAGCGTTATGAACACCGGGGAGCTGTTTTTT
TRBJ1-2 | few | TRBV28 | TRBD1 | CASRETGKTNYGYTF | TGTGCCAGCAGAGAGACAGGGAAAACGAACTATGGCTACACCTTC
TRBJ2-1 | few | TRBV25-1 | - | CASSESRDEQFF | TGTGCCAGCAGTGAATCCAGGGATGAGCAGTTCTTC
TRBJ2-7 | - | TRBV5-4 | TRBD1 | CASSIGQAYEQYF | TGTGCCAGCAGCATTGGACAGGCTTACGAGCAGTACTTC
TRBJ2-2 | - | TRBV5-1 | TRBD2 | CASPTTSGHKSENTGELFF | TGCGCCAGCCCAACGACTAGCGGGCACAAATCTGAGAACACCGGGGAGCTGTTTTTT
TRBJ2-2 | - | TRBV4-1 | TRBD1 | CASSQAGTGITGELFF | TGCGCCAGCAGCCAGGCCGGGACAGGGATTACCGGGGAGCTGTTTTTT
TRBJ2-3 | - | TRBV9 | - | CASSVGVPDTQYF | TGTGCCAGCAGCGTAGGCGTCCCAGATACGCAGTATTTT
TRBJ2-7 | - | TRBV11-2 | TRBD1 | CASSRDRGLYEQYF | TGTGCCAGCAGCAGGGACAGGGGACTCTACGAGCAGTACTTC
TRBJ2-6 | few | TRBV6-6 | - | CASSYSHSGANVLTF | TGTGCCAGCAGTTACTCTCACTCTGGGGCCAACGTCCTGACTTTC
TRBJ2-1 | - | TRBV7-2 | - | CASSLELLDSNNEQFF | TGTGCCAGCAGCTTAGAGTTATTGGACAGCAACAATGAGCAGTTCTTC